These 22 T cell receptor beta chains originate from one sample sequenced in a study of chemoradiotherapy in HPV16-positive cancers. Sequencing was performed with immunoSEQ multiplex PCR; in TCRdb, only in-frame clones are kept and a portion is missing. The table shows roughly 3,900 clones, with around 73% occurring only once. The sequencing here drew on tumor tissue, taken from a patient who underwent chemoradiotherapy. Every receptor here comes from a human donor with HPV-associated anogenital cancer.

V gene TRBV6-5 combines with J gene TRBJ1-4; no clear D gene. The germline V gene encodes CDR1 MNHEY and CDR2 SVGAGI. V was trimmed by 6 bases and J by 0 bases, leaving 8 bases between them. The CDR3 has 14 amino acids. The DNA of the CDR3 is TGTGCCAGCAGGTCGACATCAACTAATGAAAAACTGTTTTTT. This codes for CASRSTSTNEKLFF.

The chain uses TRBV27 and TRBJ1-5; 8 bases are shared with TRBD1. V shed 5 bases and J 2 bases; nucleotides not matched to a gene: 5. Per germline, CDR1 MNHEY and CDR2 SMNVEV (reference sequence). This CDR3 has 15 residues. Here the CDR3 DNA reads TGTGCCAGCAGTCCATACAGGGGGGGCAATCAGCCCCAGCATTTT. Encoded protein: CASSPYRGGNQPQHF.

This chain links TRBV5-6 with TRBJ2-2; D call uncertain. The CDR3 is made up of 14 amino acids. V was cut by 4 bases and J by 1 base, with 8 bases left in between. CDR1 and CDR2 (germline): SGHDT, YYEEEE. The CDR3, as DNA: TGTGCCAGCAGCCCGGTCGGGAACACCGGGGAGCTGTTTTTT. It translates to CASSPVGNTGELFF.

The V gene is TRBV6-1, the J gene TRBJ2-2, with 10 bases identical to TRBD2. The CDR3 is 18 amino acids. With 0 bases clipped from V and 0 bases from J, the junction kept 4 bases outside the gene matches. Looked up from germline, CDR1 is MNHNS and CDR2 is SASEGT. The CDR3: CASSEALAGAANTGELFF. The DNA of the CDR3 is TGTGCCAGCAGTGAAGCGCTAGCGGGGGCGGCGAACACCGGGGAGCTGTTTTTT.

This clone came up a few times. V and J are TRBV10-3 and TRBJ2-7, with TRBD2 matching over 10 bases. The germline gives CDR1 ENHRY, CDR2 SYGVKD. With 1 base clipped from V and 9 bases from J, the junction kept 9 bases outside the gene matches. The CDR3 spans 15 residues. The CDR3, as DNA: TGTGCCATCAGTGAGTGGACTAGCGGCCCCCTGGGGCAGTACTTC. Amino acids: CAISEWTSGPLGQYF.

This clone was counted only a few times. The genes are TRBV27 and TRBJ2-2; a weak D match, TRBD1 (6 bases). This CDR3 region has 14 residues. Germline lookup yields CDR1 MNHEY and CDR2 SMNVEV (reference sequence). V lost 7 bases, J lost 4 bases, and 13 bases lay in between. In DNA form, the CDR3 reads TGTGCCAGCACGAGGACAGCGAGCACCGGGGAGCTGTTTTTT. Its protein product is CASTRTASTGELFF.

The table lists this clone with a count of one. The CDR3 is CAWRFGTGVGYTF. The DNA for the CDR3 is TGTGCCTGGAGATTCGGGACAGGGGTTGGCTACACCTTC. The chain employs TRBV30 and TRBJ1-2; TRBD1 aligns across 10 bases. The germline V gene has CDR1 GTSNPN and CDR2 SVGIG (reference sequence). After removal of 3 bases from V and 7 bases from J, the junction contained 5 bases not matched to a gene. The CDR3 is 13 residues long.

The chain joins TRBV27 to TRBJ2-7; TRBD2 aligns across 7 bases. This CDR3 spans 13 amino acids. Germline loops: CDR1 MNHEY, CDR2 SMNVEV (reference sequence). After removal of 6 bases from V and 1 base from J, the junction contained 3 bases not matched to a gene. CDR3 protein: CASRPGLSYEQYF. CDR3 bases: TGTGCCAGCAGGCCGGGACTATCCTACGAGCAGTACTTC.

V and J are TRBV11-2 and TRBJ2-7; D not certain. The CDR3 sequence is 9 residues long. Germline CDR1 reads SGHAT; CDR2 reads FQNNGV. Trimming pared 5 bases from V and 10 bases from J, leaving 6 bases between. CDR3 residues: CASSPEQYF. The CDR3 bases are TGTGCCAGCAGCCCCGAACAGTACTTC.

This chain joins TRBV7-9 and TRBJ1-1, with D possibly being TRBD1 (5 bases). The V gene's germline CDR1 is SEHNR and CDR2 FQNEAQ (reference sequence). The CDR3 spans 12 residues. Trimming shortened V by 5 bases and J by 7 bases, and 11 bases separated the two germline ends. CDR3 in amino acids: CASSPAGGEAFF. CDR3 coding DNA: TGTGCCAGCAGCCCCGCGGGGGGTGAAGCTTTCTTT. The whole variable domain, filled in from reference TRBV7-9 and TRBJ1-1, reads DTGVSQNPRHKITKRGQNVTFRCDPISEHNRLYWYRQTLGQGPEFLTYFQNEAQLEKSRLLSDRFSAERPKGSFSTLEIQRTEQGDSAMYLCASSPAGGEAFFGQGTRLTVV.

CDR3 sequence: CASSLALAPSSGNTIYF. The CDR3 bases are TGTGCCAGCAGCTTAGCCCTTGCGCCCAGCTCTGGAAACACCATATATTTT. The V gene is TRBV11-2, the J gene TRBJ1-3; D is ambiguous. The V and J ends lost 1 base and 0 bases respectively, with 13 bases between them. Germline CDR1 SGHAT, CDR2 FQNNGV. This CDR3 is 17 amino acids long. Looking up the rest from reference TRBV11-2 and TRBJ1-3 gives the full variable domain: EAGVAQSPRYKIIEKRQSVAFWCNPISGHATLYWYQQILGQGPKLLIQFQNNGVVDDSQLPKDRFSAERLKGVDSTLKIQPAKLEDSAVYLCASSLALAPSSGNTIYFGEGSWLTVV.

This chain connects TRBV4-2 to TRBJ2-7; the match to TRBD2 covers 13 bases. Germline V gives CDR1 LGHNA, CDR2 YNFKEQ. V gave up 3 bases and J gave up 4 bases; unmatched junction bases: 6. This CDR3 comprises 16 residues. The CDR3 loop is CASSHLGLAGPYEQYF. As DNA, the CDR3 is TGTGCCAGCAGCCATCTGGGACTAGCGGGACCGTACGAGCAGTACTTC.

V usage is TRBV7-8 and J usage is TRBJ2-1; D remains ambiguous. V lost 0 bases, J lost 9 bases, and 15 bases lay in between. This CDR3 region has 15 residues. Germline V gives CDR1 SGHVS, CDR2 FQNEAQ. CDR3 region: CASSLAGLLWIEQFF. The CDR3 nucleotides are TGTGCCAGCAGCTTAGCAGGGTTGCTTTGGATTGAGCAGTTCTTC. The full variable domain, rest sourced from reference TRBV7-8 and TRBJ2-1, is GAGVSQSPRYKVAKRGQDVALRCDPISGHVSLFWYQQALGQGPEFLTYFQNEAQLDKSGLPSDRFFAERPEGSVSTLKIQRTQQEDSAVYLCASSLAGLLWIEQFFGPGTRLTVL.

This sequence joins TRBV30 and TRBJ2-5, with 7 bases matching TRBD1. The CDR3 consists of 15 residues. CDR1 and CDR2 (germline): GTSNPN, SVGIG (reference sequence). Unmatched junction bases numbered 10, after V lost 1 base and J lost 5 bases. CDR3: CAWSGRWGQRETQYF. In nucleotides, the CDR3 is TGTGCCTGGAGTGGTAGGTGGGGACAGCGGGAGACCCAGTACTTC.

This clone occurred a few times. Distinct nucleotide sequences in the sample also encode this CDR3. The chain links TRBV5-1 to TRBJ2-7, with 7 bases lining up with TRBD1. The V gene end was trimmed by 4 bases and the J gene end by 1 base; junction bases not matched to a gene: 2. The CDR3 totals 13 residues. Per germline, CDR1 SGHRS and CDR2 YFSETQ. This chain's CDR3 is CASSQGQSYEQYF. DNA of the CDR3: TGCGCCAGCAGCCAGGGACAGTCCTACGAGCAGTACTTC.

The chain links TRBV16 to TRBJ2-4, with TRBD1 identical over 10 bases. V lost 4 bases, J lost 2 bases, and 8 bases stayed unmatched. CDR1 KGHSY and CDR2 FQNENV come from the germline V gene. The CDR3 extends over 17 amino acids. CDR3 nucleotide sequence: TGTGCCAGCAGCCTCGCTGGGACAGGGGTGTCCAAAAACATTCAGTACTTC. This encodes CASSLAGTGVSKNIQYF. The full variable domain, in which reference TRBV16 and TRBJ2-4 provide the parts outside the CDR3, is GEEVAQTPKHLVRGEGQKAKLYCAPIKGHSYVFWYQQVLKNEFKFLISFQNENVFDETGMPKERFSAKCLPNSPCSLEIQATKLEDSAVYFCASSLAGTGVSKNIQYFGAGTRLSVL.

The V gene is TRBV7-8, the J gene TRBJ2-7; 10 bases align to TRBD1. The germline V gene encodes CDR1 SGHVS and CDR2 FQNEAQ. V shed 4 bases and J 3 bases; nucleotides not matched to a gene: 6. The CDR3 runs 15 residues. CDR3 loop: CASSYGTGAFYEQYF. CDR3 DNA: TGTGCCAGCAGCTACGGGACAGGGGCTTTCTACGAGCAGTACTTC.

The chain employs TRBV6-5 and TRBJ1-6; D might be TRBD1 (6 bases). CDR1 and CDR2 (germline): MNHEY, SVGAGI. V lost 5 bases and J 10 bases, leaving 9 bases between the germline ends. This CDR3 is built from 12 residues. The CDR3 DNA follows: TGTGCCAGCAGTCACAGGGAATCACCCCTCCACTTT. The encoded protein is CASSHRESPLHF.

The chain is built from TRBV5-1 and TRBJ1-1; D perhaps matches TRBD1 (5 bases). The CDR3 contains 14 residues. From germline, CDR1 is SGHRS and CDR2 YFSETQ. V was shortened by 2 bases and J by 4 bases, with 12 bases between the two germline ends. CDR3 coding DNA: TGCGCCAGCAGCTTATCAGGGTTTAGCACTGAAGCTTTCTTT. Amino acid sequence: CASSLSGFSTEAFF.

V usage is TRBV7-6 and J usage is TRBJ2-7; D unclear. The length of the CDR3 is 14 residues. Germline V gene sequence: CDR1 SGHVS, CDR2 FNYEAQ. V lost 2 bases to trimming and J lost 2 bases, with 10 bases between them. CDR3 in DNA: TGTGCCAGCAGCTTAAGGGCGGTACCCTACGAGCAGTACTTC. It is translated as CASSLRAVPYEQYF.

The rearrangement links TRBV28 to TRBJ2-2; possibly TRBD2 for D (6 bases). In germline, CDR1 is MDHEN, CDR2 SYDVKM. The CDR3 covers 14 residues. V lost 6 bases, J lost 7 bases, and 15 bases lay in between. CDR3 in DNA: TGTGCCAGCAGGGACCCTTTGGGAGGCGGGGAGCTGTTTTTT. Translating gives CASRDPLGGGELFF.

The chain is built from TRBV7-9 and TRBJ2-7; D call uncertain. The CDR3 sequence is 13 residues long. CDR1 SEHNR and CDR2 FQNEAQ come from the germline V gene (reference sequence). The V end was cut by 5 bases, the J end by 6 bases, with 14 bases between. CDR3 sequence reads: CASSPSFFSEQYF. Written as DNA, the CDR3 is TGTGCCAGCAGCCCTAGTTTTTTCTCCGAGCAGTACTTC.